This T cell receptor beta chain was retrieved from a study of PD-L1 blockade in urothelial cancer. Overall study context: The patients had undergone anywhere from 0 to 3 prior chemotherapy regimens. At 3 weeks (second dose) and 6 weeks after starting treatment, blood was analyzed.

Sample contribution per patient ranged from 1 to 8, covering pretreatment and on-treatment. The authors spiked synthetic TCR analog templates into each PCR. Sequencing used immunoSEQ multiplex PCR; TCRdb keeps in-frame clones, though not all of them. This repertoire shows 20,000 to 25,000 clones, 90% found once; its top ten account for about 15%. This CDR3 is built from 16 residues. The V and J ends lost 0 bases and 4 bases, in that order; junction bases with no gene match: 8. CDR1 and CDR2 (germline): KGHSH, LQKENI. The chain combines TRBV18 with TRBJ2-5, with 7 bases lining up with TRBD1. The receptor was isolated from a woman between 55 and 75 years old with urothelial cancer. The sequencing here drew on PBMCs, taken around atezolizumab (anti-PD-L1) treatment. DNA of the CDR3: TGTGCCAGCTCACCACCTACGACAGGGAGTGGAGAGACCCAGTACTTC. As protein: CASSPPTTGSGETQYF.